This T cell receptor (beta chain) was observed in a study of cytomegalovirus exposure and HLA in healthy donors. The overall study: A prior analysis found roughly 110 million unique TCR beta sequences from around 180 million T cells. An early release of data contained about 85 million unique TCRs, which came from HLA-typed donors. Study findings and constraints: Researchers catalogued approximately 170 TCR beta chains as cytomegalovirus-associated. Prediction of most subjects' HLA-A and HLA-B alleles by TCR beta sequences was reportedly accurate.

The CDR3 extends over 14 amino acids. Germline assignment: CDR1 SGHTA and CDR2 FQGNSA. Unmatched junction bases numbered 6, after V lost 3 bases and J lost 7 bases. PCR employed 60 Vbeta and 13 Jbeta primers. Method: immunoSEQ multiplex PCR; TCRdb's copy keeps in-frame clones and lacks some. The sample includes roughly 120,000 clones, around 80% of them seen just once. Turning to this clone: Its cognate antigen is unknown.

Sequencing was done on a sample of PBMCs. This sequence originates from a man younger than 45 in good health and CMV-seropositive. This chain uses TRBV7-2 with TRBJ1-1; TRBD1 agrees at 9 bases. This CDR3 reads CASSLDRGWGEAFF. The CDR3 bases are TGTGCCAGCAGCTTGGACAGGGGTTGGGGTGAAGCTTTCTTT.